Below, 9 T cell receptor beta chains from the same sample are listed, as sequenced in a study of beta chain features in type 1 diabetes. Reverse transcribing all isolated RNA meant expressed TCRB transcripts were sequenced. Only in-frame clones appear in the TCRdb table, and some are missing; sequencing was by immunoSEQ multiplex PCR. The repertoire holds about 38,000 clones, with 50% to 75% as singletons. Sequencing input: Tregs from blood. These receptors originate from a woman aged 25 to 45 in good health.

V and J are TRBV2 and TRBJ1-4; 7 bases are a match to TRBD1. This CDR3 contains 15 residues. Germline CDR1 reads SNHLY; CDR2 reads FYNNEI. The V gene end was trimmed by 5 bases and the J gene end by 0 bases; junction bases not matched to a gene: 3. CDR3 protein: CASSPGQATNEKLFF. The CDR3 coding sequence is TGTGCCAGCAGTCCCGGACAGGCAACTAATGAAAAACTGTTTTTT.

The chain recombines TRBV5-1 with TRBJ2-3; D unresolved. This CDR3 has 14 amino acids. Germline V CDR1 and CDR2: SGHRS, YFSETQ. V dropped 5 bases and J dropped 0 bases, with 10 bases sitting between them. CDR3 residues: CASSPSSSTDTQYF. The CDR3 DNA follows: TGCGCCAGCAGTCCCTCCAGTAGCACAGATACGCAGTATTTT.

The V call is TRBV19, the J call TRBJ2-1, with a weak D call TRBD1 (6 bases). This CDR3 comprises 14 residues. CDR1 LNHDA and CDR2 SQIVND come from the germline V gene (reference sequence). With 7 bases removed from V and 5 bases from J, the gap between germline ends came to 15 bases. CDR3 bases: TGTGCCAGTACCAGGACAGCAGAAAACAATGAGCAGTTCTTC. Translated, it gives CASTRTAENNEQFF.

The table lists this clone with a few counts. The genes are TRBV5-1 and TRBJ2-1; 9 bases are a match to TRBD1. The V gene end was trimmed by 7 bases and the J gene end by 4 bases; junction bases not matched to a gene: 3. The CDR3 has 13 amino acids. Germline CDR1 is SGHRS and CDR2 is YFSETQ. CDR3 sequence: CASGQGTYNEQFF. The CDR3 DNA sequence: TGCGCCAGCGGACAGGGGACGTACAATGAGCAGTTCTTC. The full variable domain, its missing parts supplied by reference TRBV5-1 and TRBJ2-1, is KAGVTQTPRYLIKTRGQQVTLSCSPISGHRSVSWYQQTPGQGLQFLFEYFSETQRNKGNFPGRFSGRQFSNSRSEMNVSTLELGDSALYLCASGQGTYNEQFFGPGTRLTVL.

J is TRBJ2-6 and V is TRBV18; a possible D gene is TRBD1 (6 bases). V was pared by 6 bases and J by 2 bases, with 11 bases between. The germline V gene encodes CDR1 KGHSH and CDR2 LQKENI. The CDR3 consists of 15 residues. CDR3 sequence (DNA): TGTGCCAGCTCGCGGCAGGGGACTGGGGCCAACGTCCTGACTTTC. As protein: CASSRQGTGANVLTF. The whole variable domain, filled in from reference TRBV18 and TRBJ2-6, reads NAGVMQNPRHLVRRRGQEARLRCSPMKGHSHVYWYRQLPEEGLKFMVYLQKENIIDESGMPKERFSAEFPKEGPSILRIQQVVRGDSAAYFCASSRQGTGANVLTFGAGSRLTVL.

This clone was seen a single time. This rearrangement joins TRBV7-3 to TRBJ1-1; TRBD1 aligns across 7 bases. Trimming cost V 4 bases and J 4 bases; bases outside gene matches: 6. Germline V gene lookup returns CDR1 SGHTA and CDR2 FQGTGA. CDR3 length: 14 residues. CDR3 sequence (DNA): TGTGCCAGCAGCTCAACGGGACAGACCACTGAAGCTTTCTTT. Residues: CASSSTGQTTEAFF.

This chain joins TRBV30 and TRBJ1-1; 7 bases agree with TRBD1. Trimming took 4 bases from V and 5 from J; bases not matched to a gene: 10. The CDR3 is 14 amino acids. CDR1 GTSNPN and CDR2 SVGIG come from the germline V gene (reference sequence). DNA for the CDR3: TGTGCCTGGATTTTGTACAGGGGAAAGACTGAAGCTTTCTTT. Translation: CAWILYRGKTEAFF.

This chain links TRBV7-2 with TRBJ1-1; no reliable D call. The germline gives CDR1 SGHTA, CDR2 FQGNSA. The germline V and J ends were trimmed by 5 bases and 8 bases, with 15 bases remaining between them. CDR3 length: 13 amino acids. The CDR3 coding sequence is TGTGCCAGCAGCCGAGCCCCCCAGGAAGAAGCTTTCTTT. Residues: CASSRAPQEEAFF.

The V call is TRBV23-1, the J call TRBJ1-5; D is unresolved. TRBV23-1 counts as an open reading frame of uncertain function. This CDR3 has 16 amino acids. V lost 2 bases, J lost 1 base, and 12 bases lay in between. DNA of the CDR3: TGCGCCAGCAGTCAACCTAGTTGTCGGAGCAATCAGCCCCAGCATTTT. This codes for CASSQPSCRSNQPQHF.